Below, 6 T cell receptor beta chains from the same sample are listed, as sequenced in a study of cytomegalovirus exposure and HLA in healthy donors. With 60 Vbeta and 13 Jbeta primers, the PCR was carried out. Measured with immunoSEQ multiplex PCR; TCRdb has only the in-frame clones, and not every one. This sample has 95,000 to 130,000 clones; around 80% occur once, and the top ten carry around 4.5%. What was sequenced was PBMCs. The receptors originated from a man younger than 45 in good health and CMV-seropositive.

CDR3 sequence: CASSLEPLAARPDTQYF. In DNA form, the CDR3 reads TGCGCCAGCAGCTTGGAACCCCTGGCTGCCCGCCCGGATACGCAGTATTTT. The rearrangement links TRBV5-1 to TRBJ2-3; D gene unclear. The CDR3 is 17 residues long. Germline CDR1 reads SGHRS; CDR2 reads YFSETQ. V lost 0 bases and J lost 6, with 20 bases in between.

The chain is built from TRBV5-6 and TRBJ2-5; 7 positions match TRBD1. Judging by the DNA end, TRBJ2-7 fits better; the J call may be wrong. Germline loops: CDR1 SGHDT, CDR2 YYEEEE. The CDR3 length is 15 residues. CDR3 nucleotide sequence: TGTGCCAGCAGCCAGACAGGGATAGGCTCCTACGAGCAGTACTTC. Amino acids: CASSQTGIGSYEQYF.

This chain links TRBV5-6 with TRBJ2-7; D might be TRBD1 (6 bases). V was trimmed by 4 bases and J by 2 bases, leaving 22 bases between them. This CDR3 is built from 17 residues. Germline V gives CDR1 SGHDT, CDR2 YYEEEE. CDR3 sequence reads: CASSLNRLRDIAYEQYF. In nucleotides, the CDR3 is TGTGCCAGCAGCCTAAATAGACTCCGGGACATAGCCTACGAGCAGTACTTC.

This clone showed up just once. The V gene is TRBV5-5, the J gene TRBJ1-5, with 7 nucleotides matching TRBD1. The CDR3 runs 16 residues. The germline gives CDR1 SGHKS, CDR2 YYEKEE (reference sequence). V was clipped by 3 bases and J by 0 bases; unmatched bases: 6. The CDR3 protein is CASSSTGVNSNQPQHF. The CDR3 nucleotides read TGTGCCAGCAGCTCTACAGGGGTTAATAGCAATCAGCCCCAGCATTTT.

CDR3 DNA: TGTGCCAGCACCTTACCCCGGACAGGGGGTTCCTACGAGCAGTACTTC. Protein sequence: CASTLPRTGGSYEQYF. The chain recombines TRBV27 with TRBJ2-7; 10 bases line up with TRBD1. CDR3 size: 16 residues. Germline CDR1 is MNHEY and CDR2 is SMNVEV (reference sequence). Trimming at V came to 7 bases and at J to 1 base, leaving 10 bases not matched to a gene.

The chain employs TRBV18 and TRBJ1-1; D ambiguous. The CDR3 consists of 13 residues. Germline values: CDR1 KGHSH, CDR2 LQKENI. With 2 bases removed from V and 6 bases from J, the gap between germline ends came to 10 bases. The CDR3 nucleotides read TGTGCCAGCTCACCAATCGCCGGGTCTGAAGCTTTCTTT. This translates into CASSPIAGSEAFF.